This TCR beta chain was identified in a study of OX40 agonist ivuxolimab in advanced cancers. About the research overall: Three patients, one with hepatocellular carcinoma and two with cutaneous melanoma, achieved partial responses. General study findings and limits: CD8+ T cells showed, on average, more clonal expansion than CD4+ cells. The antigens recognized by the expanded peripheral T cells, that is their antigen specificity, were not determined.

Some clones are missing from TCRdb's copy, which holds only in-frame ones; the method was immunoSEQ multiplex PCR. The data show roughly 20,000 clones, roughly 78% seen once. As concerns this clone: The antigen is undetermined.

Enrollment shut out patients with autoimmune disease history or systemic immunosuppression. The starting material was CD4+ or CD8+ T cells sorted from blood, obtained in a trial of the OX40 agonist ivuxolimab. The TCR comes from an adult with an advanced solid tumor such as melanoma, head and neck, liver or kidney cancer.

The CDR3 loop reads CASSPMGSGELFF. The CDR3 DNA is TGTGCCAGCAGCCCTATGGGGAGCGGGGAGCTGTTTTTT. The chain has TRBV14 and TRBJ2-2, with D possibly matching TRBD2 (5 bases). The CDR3 is 13 amino acids. Germline CDR1 is SGHDN and CDR2 is FVKESK. Trimming shortened V by 4 bases and J by 7 bases, and 10 bases separated the two germline ends.